This entry lists 9 T cell receptor beta chains sequenced from one sample in a study of OX40 agonist ivuxolimab in advanced cancers. Assay used: immunoSEQ multiplex PCR; TCRdb lists only in-frame clones, some missing. This repertoire shows approximately 77,000 clones, roughly 93% found once; its top ten account for around 0.29%. The sample was CD4+ or CD8+ T cells sorted from blood, taken in a trial of the OX40 agonist ivuxolimab. These receptors came from an adult with an advanced solid tumor such as melanoma, head and neck, liver or kidney cancer.

The chain's CDR3 is CASSYVAGRGYTF. The CDR3 DNA reads TGTGCCAGCAGTTACGTCGCCGGGCGTGGCTACACCTTC. This sequence joins TRBV6-6 and TRBJ1-2; unclear D gene. The germline V and J ends were trimmed by 2 bases and 7 bases, with 11 bases remaining between them. The CDR3 consists of 13 residues. Germline V gene data show CDR1 as MNHNY and CDR2 as SVGAGI (reference sequence).

The rearrangement links TRBV7-2 to TRBJ2-7; TRBD1 agrees at 9 bases. Losses at the gene ends were 4 bases for V and 9 bases for J; bases not matched to a gene: 7. The CDR3 consists of 13 residues. Per the germline V gene, CDR1 is SGHTA and CDR2 is FQGNSA. The CDR3 DNA sequence: TGTGCCAGCAGCTCCCGGGACAGGGACCGGCAGTACTTC. Its translation is CASSSRDRDRQYF.

This chain joins TRBV5-6 and TRBJ2-7, with a tentative D call TRBD2 (5 bases). Deletions cut 4 bases from V and 3 bases from J, with 8 bases between. Per germline, CDR1 SGHDT and CDR2 YYEEEE. The length of the CDR3 is 12 residues. CDR3 loop: CASSRGNYEQYF. The DNA of the CDR3 is TGTGCCAGCAGCCGGGGTAACTACGAGCAGTACTTC.

The sample holds a few counts of this clone. The chain uses TRBV7-3 and TRBJ2-7, with D perhaps matching TRBD2 (6 bases). Germline V gives CDR1 SGHTA, CDR2 FQGTGA. The CDR3 has 15 amino acids. The germline V and J ends were trimmed by 5 bases and 3 bases, with 17 bases remaining between them. The CDR3 sequence is CASSGPGLTGYEQYF. The CDR3 nucleotides are TGTGCCAGCAGCGGCCCGGGACTGACGGGCTACGAGCAGTACTTC. The full variable domain, rest sourced from reference TRBV7-3 and TRBJ2-7, is GAGVSQTPSNKVTEKGKYVELRCDPISGHTALYWYRQSLGQGPEFLIYFQGTGAADDSGLPNDRFFAVRPEGSVSTLKIQRTERGDSAVYLCASSGPGLTGYEQYFGPGTRLTVT.

As concerns this clone: In the same sample, other DNA sequences code for this CDR3. This sequence joins TRBV5-1 and TRBJ1-2; D not certain. CDR3 length: 12 amino acids. Germline-derived CDR1 and CDR2 are SGHRS and YFSETQ. The V end was cut by 0 bases, the J end by 4 bases, with 4 bases between. CDR3 amino acids: CASSLDSYGYTF. The CDR3 DNA is TGCGCCAGCAGCTTGGACAGCTATGGCTACACCTTC.

The chain recombines TRBV2 with TRBJ1-5; tentatively, D is TRBD1 (5 bases). Per the germline V gene, CDR1 is SNHLY and CDR2 is FYNNEI. CDR3 length: 15 amino acids. Trimming removed 4 bases from V and 7 bases from J, with 17 bases in between. In DNA form, the CDR3 reads TGTGCCAGCAGTGCCTCCTCAGGGACCCACCAGCCCCAGCATTTT. It yields the protein CASSASSGTHQPQHF.

The V call is TRBV7-8, the J call TRBJ2-7; D unclear. Germline V gene lookup returns CDR1 SGHVS and CDR2 FQNEAQ. V lost 7 bases to trimming and J lost 0 bases, with 16 bases between them. The CDR3 is made up of 15 amino acids. This chain's CDR3 is CASNKDLQSSYEQYF. CDR3 coding DNA: TGTGCCAGCAACAAGGACCTTCAAAGCTCCTACGAGCAGTACTTC.

The chain links TRBV28 to TRBJ1-1, with a tentative D call TRBD1 (5 bases). From germline, CDR1 is MDHEN and CDR2 SYDVKM. The V end was cut by 2 bases, the J end by 1 base, with 14 bases between. The length of the CDR3 is 16 residues. The CDR3 loop is CASSLEWRRGNTEAFF. CDR3 bases: TGTGCCAGCAGTTTAGAGTGGAGGAGGGGGAACACTGAAGCTTTCTTT.

The chain links TRBV28 to TRBJ2-3; D not resolved. The germline gives CDR1 MDHEN, CDR2 SYDVKM. Trimming shortened V by 1 base and J by 2 bases, and 13 bases separated the two germline ends. This CDR3 spans 16 amino acids. The CDR3 region has the DNA TGTGCCAGCAGTTTATCTGGTTCCACCCTCACAGATACGCAGTATTTT. It codes for CASSLSGSTLTDTQYF.